Listed here is a single T cell receptor (beta chain). Its antigen is currently unknown. This entry belongs to a study of cytomegalovirus exposure and HLA in healthy donors. The primer mix had 60 Vbeta and 13 Jbeta primers. Profiled with immunoSEQ multiplex PCR; TCRdb holds only in-frame clones, not every one. This sample has more than 150,000 clones, with approximately 81% found just once. Whole-study results and caveats: Altogether, 160 or so TCR beta chains were recorded as cytomegalovirus-associated.

The germline gives CDR1 MNHNS, CDR2 SASEGT. V lost 3 bases and J lost 4, with 15 bases in between. This CDR3 is 15 amino acids long. V usage is TRBV6-1 and J usage is TRBJ1-1, with D possibly being TRBD1 (6 bases). The specimen sequenced was PBMCs. This sequence originates from a boy younger than 18 in good health and CMV-seronegative. The CDR3 DNA follows: TGTGCCAGCAGTGAGGTTTGGGGGCTGATCACTGAAGCTTTCTTT. Translation gives CASSEVWGLITEAFF.